This T cell receptor (beta chain) appears in the sequencing data of a study of identical twins. Notes on the study in general: Within twin pairs, the out-of-frame alpha sequences they shared showed excess low generation probability. With beta out-of-frame sequences, excess sharing by twins was weaker.

This CDR3 region has 15 residues. Per the germline V gene, CDR1 is ENHRY and CDR2 is SYGVKD. J was trimmed by 4 bases and V by 3 bases; bases with no gene match: 3. TCRdb ran MiXCR on the 5' RACE reads and lists one entry per CDR3 protein. Found here are around 240,000 distinct CDR3 sequences, under 12% of them singletons; the top ten hold 10%. At least ten counts were recorded for this clonotype. The antigen remains undetermined. The specimen sequenced was memory T cells sorted from blood. The receptor was derived from a man between 50 and 59 years old in good health. The V gene is TRBV10-3, the J gene TRBJ2-1, with TRBD2 identical over 10 bases. Here the CDR3 DNA reads TGTGCCATCAGTGATACTAGCGGGGTTTACAATGAGCAGTTCTTC. Translation: CAISDTSGVYNEQFF.